The 20 T cell receptor beta chains given below trace back to one sample, sequenced in a study of a mutant IDH1 vaccine in newly diagnosed glioma. The time point is: week 35, safety follow-up. Each vaccine dose was 300 ug of mutant IDH1 20-mer peptide, with topical imiquimod. Antigens of these TCRs are unknown. Only in-frame clones appear in the TCRdb table, and some are missing; sequencing was by immunoSEQ multiplex PCR. The top ten hold less than 2.5% of the sample, which has about 46,000 clones, 80% to 95% seen once. The sequences come from PBMCs, collected from a glioma patient whose treatment included an IDH1 peptide vaccine. These receptor sequences come from a man aged 45-65 years with glioma.

V usage is TRBV5-1 and J usage is TRBJ2-5; possibly TRBD1 or TRBD2 for D (5 bases each). The CDR3 loop spans 15 amino acids. With 0 bases removed from V and 1 base from J, the gap between germline ends came to 10 bases. Germline CDR1 and CDR2: SGHRS and YFSETQ. CDR3 DNA sequence: TGCGCCAGCAGCTTGGCCGAGGGGCCCCAAGAGACCCAGTACTTC. Encoded protein: CASSLAEGPQETQYF.

V usage is TRBV19 and J usage is TRBJ2-5, with D perhaps given as TRBD1 or TRBD2 (5 bases each). V was pared by 5 bases and J by 10 bases, with 17 bases between. The CDR3 is 13 amino acids. Germline V gene lookup returns CDR1 LNHDA and CDR2 SQIVND (reference sequence). CDR3 in amino acids: CASSSLRDHDQYF. In DNA, the CDR3 is TGTGCCAGTAGTTCCCTCCGGGACCACGACCAGTACTTC.

The rearrangement uses TRBV4-1 and TRBJ1-5, with 7 bases fitting TRBD1. Looked up from germline, CDR1 is MGHRA and CDR2 is YSYEKL. The J segment lost 4 bases and the V segment lost 4 bases, leaving 7 bases of the junction unmatched. The CDR3 runs to 15 residues. The CDR3 protein is CASSPWQGENQPQHF. DNA of the CDR3: TGCGCCAGCAGCCCTTGGCAGGGGGAAAATCAGCCCCAGCATTTT.

The chain has TRBV30 and TRBJ1-5, with 7 bases matching TRBD1. With V trimmed by 2 bases and J by 4 bases, 5 bases remained unmatched. Looked up from germline, CDR1 is GTSNPN and CDR2 is SVGIG (reference sequence). CDR3 length: 14 residues. DNA for the CDR3: TGTGCCTGGAGTCCACAGGGGACGAATCAGCCCCAGCATTTT. Protein: CAWSPQGTNQPQHF.

This sequence joins TRBV19 and TRBJ1-4; D might be TRBD1 (5 bases). Trimming left V 5 bases short and J 4 bases short, with 11 bases between. This CDR3 region has 14 residues. Germline CDR1 and CDR2: LNHDA and SQIVND (reference sequence). The CDR3 sequence is CASSDRQLNEKLFF. The CDR3, as DNA: TGTGCCAGTAGTGATCGACAGCTTAATGAAAAACTGTTTTTT.

The chain joins TRBV5-4 to TRBJ1-1; TRBD1 is a possible D gene (6 bases). V was clipped by 0 bases and J by 7 bases, with 16 bases between them. CDR1 SGHNT and CDR2 YYREEE come from the germline V gene (reference sequence). The CDR3 is made up of 15 amino acids. The CDR3 nucleotides read TGTGCCAGCAGCTTGGCCGAAAACAGGGCCCTTGAAGCTTTCTTT. Translation: CASSLAENRALEAFF. The full variable domain, with the rest looked up from reference TRBV5-4 and TRBJ1-1, is ETGVTQSPTHLIKTRGQQVTLRCSSQSGHNTVSWYQQALGQGPQFIFQYYREEENGRGNFPPRFSGLQFPNYSSELNVNALELDDSALYLCASSLAENRALEAFFGQGTRLTVV.

Comment on this clone: Sequence at one end of the junction differs from germline and may be a read error. The chain recombines TRBV4-1 with TRBJ1-2; no definite D call. This CDR3 comprises 16 residues. In germline, CDR1 is MGHRA, CDR2 YSYEKL. The CDR3 protein is CASNQYGVDNNYGYTF. CDR3 nucleotides: TGCGCCAGCAACCAATACGGGGTAGATAATAACTATGGCTACACCTTC.

The rearrangement uses TRBV14 and TRBJ2-3; D unclear. V lost 1 base to trimming and J lost 5 bases, with 13 bases between them. The CDR3 spans 15 residues. Germline CDR1 is SGHDN and CDR2 is FVKESK. The CDR3 region is CASSQGPTRLDTQYF. CDR3 DNA sequence: TGTGCCAGCAGCCAAGGACCGACGAGACTAGATACGCAGTATTTT. Full variable domain (outside the CDR3, taken from reference TRBV14 and TRBJ2-3): EAGVTQFPSHSVIEKGQTVTLRCDPISGHDNLYWYRRVMGKEIKFLLHFVKESKQDESGMPNNRFLAERTGGTYSTLKVQPAELEDSGVYFCASSQGPTRLDTQYFGPGTRLTVL.

CDR3 nucleotide sequence: TGTGCCAGCATCAGATCCGGGACAGGGGGCTACGAGCAGTACTTC. It codes for CASIRSGTGGYEQYF. The chain uses TRBV28 and TRBJ2-7; TRBD1 matches at 11 bases. The CDR3 runs 15 residues. Germline V CDR1 and CDR2: MDHEN, SYDVKM. Trimming cost V 7 bases and J 3 bases; bases outside gene matches: 8.

The chain is built from TRBV9 and TRBJ2-3, with 8 bases that match TRBD1. V gave up 4 bases and J gave up 1 base; unmatched junction bases: 14. The germline CDR1 and CDR2 sequences are SGDLS and YYNGEE. The CDR3 runs 18 residues. CDR3 in amino acids: CASSLPRGRAPGTDTQYF. The CDR3 DNA reads TGTGCCAGCAGCCTACCCAGGGGGCGGGCCCCCGGCACAGATACGCAGTATTTT. The full variable domain, in which reference TRBV9 and TRBJ2-3 provide the parts outside the CDR3, is DSGVTQTPKHLITATGQRVTLRCSPRSGDLSVYWYQQSLDQGLQFLIQYYNGEERAKGNILERFSAQQFPDLHSELNLSSLELGDSALYFCASSLPRGRAPGTDTQYFGPGTRLTVL.

The V gene is TRBV10-1, the J gene TRBJ2-7; TRBD1 aligns across 7 bases. V lost 6 bases, J lost 4 bases, and 12 bases stayed unmatched. This CDR3 region has 15 residues. CDR1 WNHNN and CDR2 SYGVQD come from the germline V gene (reference sequence). In nucleotides, the CDR3 is TGCGCCAGCAGCCCCGAGACAGGGTACGAGTACGAGCAGTACTTC. As protein: CASSPETGYEYEQYF.

This sequence joins TRBV19 and TRBJ2-5; D remains ambiguous. Trimming shortened V by 8 bases and J by 4 bases, and 20 bases separated the two germline ends. This CDR3 contains 15 residues. The germline CDR1 and CDR2 sequences are LNHDA and SQIVND (reference sequence). The CDR3 DNA is TGTGCCAGTGCGGTCCGGACCTTGAGAAGAGAGACCCAGTACTTC. It encodes CASAVRTLRRETQYF.

Only one count was recorded for this clone. This rearrangement joins TRBV2 to TRBJ1-2; D is unclear. V dropped 4 bases and J dropped 5 bases, with 14 bases sitting between them. Germline CDR1 reads SNHLY; CDR2 reads FYNNEI. The CDR3 contains 14 residues. This CDR3 is CASSALGGMYGYTF. The CDR3 DNA sequence: TGTGCCAGCAGTGCCCTCGGCGGAATGTATGGCTACACCTTC.

V gene TRBV19 combines with J gene TRBJ1-2, with 8 bases aligning to TRBD1. Germline V gives CDR1 LNHDA, CDR2 SQIVND (reference sequence). With V trimmed by 5 bases and J by 4 bases, 3 bases remained unmatched. The CDR3 consists of 13 residues. The CDR3 is CASSRQGSYGYTF. The CDR3, as DNA: TGTGCCAGTAGTCGACAGGGGAGCTATGGCTACACCTTC. Looking up the rest from reference TRBV19 and TRBJ1-2 gives the full variable domain: DGGITQSPKYLFRKEGQNVTLSCEQNLNHDAMYWYRQDPGQGLRLIYYSQIVNDFQKGDIAEGYSVSREKKESFPLTVTSAQKNPTAFYLCASSRQGSYGYTFGSGTRLTVV.

On this clone: Other DNA sequences from this sample encode an identical CDR3 as well. The chain is built from TRBV7-9 and TRBJ1-2; 7 positions agree with TRBD1. The junction had 8 bases not matched to a gene; V was cut back by 2 bases and J by 8 bases. This CDR3 has 14 amino acids. Germline CDR1 SEHNR, CDR2 FQNEAQ (reference sequence). The CDR3 protein is CASSLSQGGYGYTF. The DNA for the CDR3 is TGTGCCAGCAGCTTATCCCAGGGGGGCTACGGCTACACCTTC.

V and J are TRBV7-9 and TRBJ1-4, with a tentative D call TRBD1 (5 bases). Per germline, CDR1 SEHNR and CDR2 FQNEAQ (reference sequence). The ends were cut back, 5 bases at V and 0 bases at J, with 10 bases in the middle. This CDR3 contains 15 residues. The CDR3 DNA is TGTGCCAGCAGCCTGACAGCTGCAACTAATGAAAAACTGTTTTTT. Amino acid sequence: CASSLTAATNEKLFF. The full variable domain, in which reference TRBV7-9 and TRBJ1-4 provide the parts outside the CDR3, is DTGVSQNPRHKITKRGQNVTFRCDPISEHNRLYWYRQTLGQGPEFLTYFQNEAQLEKSRLLSDRFSAERPKGSFSTLEIQRTEQGDSAMYLCASSLTAATNEKLFFGSGTQLSVL.

This chain uses TRBV27 with TRBJ1-5; D not certain. Germline assignment: CDR1 MNHEY and CDR2 SMNVEV (reference sequence). V dropped 6 bases and J dropped 0 bases, with 9 bases sitting between them. The CDR3 has 14 amino acids. CDR3 region: CASRAPNSNQPQHF. As DNA, the CDR3 is TGTGCCAGCAGGGCCCCGAATAGCAATCAGCCCCAGCATTTT.

The gene calls are TRBV6-5 and TRBJ2-7; D call uncertain. CDR1 is MNHEY, CDR2 SVGAGI, per germline. Trimming took off 6 bases at V and 3 bases at J, with 18 bases between the two ends. This CDR3 has 15 residues. This CDR3 is CASSPPSKHSYEQYF. The CDR3 nucleotides are TGTGCCAGCAGCCCTCCTTCTAAACACAGCTACGAGCAGTACTTC.

The rearrangement joins TRBV5-3 to TRBJ2-3; 15 bases agree with TRBD2. TRBV5-3 is classed as an ORF, of uncertain function. Trimming took 1 base from V and 3 from J; bases not matched to a gene: 18. The CDR3 runs 22 residues. DNA of the CDR3: TGTGCCAGAAGCTTGAGGCAGGGCACCGGACTAGCGGGGGGGCAAGTGACAGATACGCAGTATTTT. It encodes CARSLRQGTGLAGGQVTDTQYF.

CDR3 DNA: TGCGCCAGCAGCCACCTCAGCGGGGGAGAACCGGGGGCCCAGTACTTC. Encoded protein: CASSHLSGGEPGAQYF. The chain employs TRBV10-2 and TRBJ2-5; TRBD2 agrees at 8 bases. The germline CDR1 and CDR2 sequences are WSHSY and SAAADI. V shed 6 bases and J 9 bases; nucleotides not matched to a gene: 18. The CDR3 runs 16 residues.